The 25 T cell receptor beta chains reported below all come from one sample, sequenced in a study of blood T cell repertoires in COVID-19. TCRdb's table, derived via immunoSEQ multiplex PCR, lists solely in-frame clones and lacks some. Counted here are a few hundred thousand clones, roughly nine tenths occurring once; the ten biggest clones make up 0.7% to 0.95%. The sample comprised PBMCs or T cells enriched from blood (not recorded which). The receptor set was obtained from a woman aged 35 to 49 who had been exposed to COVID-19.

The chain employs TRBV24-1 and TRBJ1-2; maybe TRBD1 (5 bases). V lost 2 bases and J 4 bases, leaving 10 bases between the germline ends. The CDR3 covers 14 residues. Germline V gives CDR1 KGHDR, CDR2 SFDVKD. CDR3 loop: CATSDSAGPYGYTF. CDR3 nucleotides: TGTGCCACCAGTGATTCTGCGGGGCCCTATGGCTACACCTTC.

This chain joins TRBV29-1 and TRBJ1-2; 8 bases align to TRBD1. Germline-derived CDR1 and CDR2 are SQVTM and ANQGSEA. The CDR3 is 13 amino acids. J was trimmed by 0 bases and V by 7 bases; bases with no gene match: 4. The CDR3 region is CSGRQGSNYGYTF. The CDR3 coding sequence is TGCAGCGGCCGACAGGGGTCTAACTATGGCTACACCTTC.

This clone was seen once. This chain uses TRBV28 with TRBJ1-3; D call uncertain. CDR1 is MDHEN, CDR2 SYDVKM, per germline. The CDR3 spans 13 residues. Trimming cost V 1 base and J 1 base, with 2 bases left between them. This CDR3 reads CASSLSSGNTIYF. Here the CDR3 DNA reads TGTGCCAGCAGTTTATCTTCTGGAAACACCATATATTTT.

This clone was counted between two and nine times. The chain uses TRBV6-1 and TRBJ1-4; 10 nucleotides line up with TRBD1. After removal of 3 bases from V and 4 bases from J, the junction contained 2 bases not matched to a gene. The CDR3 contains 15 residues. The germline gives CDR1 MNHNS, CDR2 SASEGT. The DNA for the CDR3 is TGTGCCAGCAGTGACCGGACAGGGGGTAATGAAAAACTGTTTTTT. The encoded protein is CASSDRTGGNEKLFF.

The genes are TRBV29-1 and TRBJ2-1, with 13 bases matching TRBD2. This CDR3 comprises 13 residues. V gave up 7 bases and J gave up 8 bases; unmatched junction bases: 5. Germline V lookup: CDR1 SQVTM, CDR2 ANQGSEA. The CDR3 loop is CSGTSGGADEQFF. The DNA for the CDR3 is TGCAGCGGAACTAGCGGGGGGGCTGATGAGCAGTTCTTC.

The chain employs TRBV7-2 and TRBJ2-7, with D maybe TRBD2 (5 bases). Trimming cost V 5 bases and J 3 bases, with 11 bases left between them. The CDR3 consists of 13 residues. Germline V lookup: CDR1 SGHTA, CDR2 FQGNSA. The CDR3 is CASSALRGYEQYF. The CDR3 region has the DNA TGTGCCAGCAGCGCCCTCCGGGGCTACGAGCAGTACTTC.

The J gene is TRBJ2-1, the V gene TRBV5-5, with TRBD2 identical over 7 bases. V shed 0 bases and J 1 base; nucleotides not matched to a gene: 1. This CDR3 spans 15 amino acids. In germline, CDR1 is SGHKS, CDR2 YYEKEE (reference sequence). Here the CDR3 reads CASSLGEGSYNEQFF. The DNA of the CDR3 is TGTGCCAGCAGCTTGGGGGAGGGTTCCTACAATGAGCAGTTCTTC.

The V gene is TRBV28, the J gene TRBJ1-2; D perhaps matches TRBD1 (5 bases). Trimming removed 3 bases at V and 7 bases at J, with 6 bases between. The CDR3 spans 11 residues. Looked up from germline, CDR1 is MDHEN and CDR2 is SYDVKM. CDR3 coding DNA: TGTGCCAGCAGTTTCGGGGGTGGCTACACCTTC. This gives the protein CASSFGGGYTF.

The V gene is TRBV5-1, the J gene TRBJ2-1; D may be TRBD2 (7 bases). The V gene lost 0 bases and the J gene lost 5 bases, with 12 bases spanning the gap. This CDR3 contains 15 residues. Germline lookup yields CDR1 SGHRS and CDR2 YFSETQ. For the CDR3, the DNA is TGCGCCAGCAGCTTGGTTGCGGGGGCTAACAATGAGCAGTTCTTC. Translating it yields CASSLVAGANNEQFF. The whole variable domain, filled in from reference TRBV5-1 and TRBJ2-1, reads KAGVTQTPRYLIKTRGQQVTLSCSPISGHRSVSWYQQTPGQGLQFLFEYFSETQRNKGNFPGRFSGRQFSNSRSEMNVSTLELGDSALYLCASSLVAGANNEQFFGPGTRLTVL.

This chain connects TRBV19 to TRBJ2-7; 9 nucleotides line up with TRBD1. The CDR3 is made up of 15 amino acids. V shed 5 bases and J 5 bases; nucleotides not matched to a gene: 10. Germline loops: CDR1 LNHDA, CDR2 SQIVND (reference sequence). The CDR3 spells CASSFRGQGFDEQYF. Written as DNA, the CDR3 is TGTGCCAGTAGTTTCCGAGGACAGGGGTTCGACGAGCAGTACTTC.

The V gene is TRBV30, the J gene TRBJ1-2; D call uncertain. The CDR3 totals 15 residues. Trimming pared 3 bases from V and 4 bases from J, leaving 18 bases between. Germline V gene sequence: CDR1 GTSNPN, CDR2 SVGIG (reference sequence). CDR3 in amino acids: CAWRNSGYYIYGYTF. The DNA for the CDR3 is TGTGCCTGGAGGAACTCGGGATACTACATCTATGGCTACACCTTC.

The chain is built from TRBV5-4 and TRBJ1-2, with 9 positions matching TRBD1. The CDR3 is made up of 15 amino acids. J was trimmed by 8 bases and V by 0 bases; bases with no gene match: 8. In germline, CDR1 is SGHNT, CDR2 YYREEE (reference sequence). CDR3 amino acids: CASSLGHRGQRGYTF. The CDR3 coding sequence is TGTGCCAGCAGCTTGGGCCACAGGGGGCAGAGAGGCTACACCTTC. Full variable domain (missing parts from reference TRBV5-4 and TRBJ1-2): ETGVTQSPTHLIKTRGQQVTLRCSSQSGHNTVSWYQQALGQGPQFIFQYYREEENGRGNFPPRFSGLQFPNYSSELNVNALELDDSALYLCASSLGHRGQRGYTFGSGTRLTVV.

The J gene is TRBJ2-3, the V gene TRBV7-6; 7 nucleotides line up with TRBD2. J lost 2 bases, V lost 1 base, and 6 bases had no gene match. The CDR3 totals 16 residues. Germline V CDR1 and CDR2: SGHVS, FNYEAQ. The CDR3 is CASSLGSAGVTDTQYF. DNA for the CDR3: TGTGCCAGCAGCTTAGGTTCCGCGGGAGTCACAGATACGCAGTATTTT. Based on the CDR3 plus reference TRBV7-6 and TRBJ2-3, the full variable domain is GAGVSQSPRYKVTKRGQDVALRCDPISGHVSLYWYRQALGQGPEFLTYFNYEAQQDKSGLPNDRFSAERPEGSISTLTIQRTEQRDSAMYRCASSLGSAGVTDTQYFGPGTRLTVL.

CDR3 sequence: CASSLGPDRATNQPQHF. The DNA for the CDR3 is TGTGCCAGCAGCTTGGGGCCCGACAGGGCCACCAATCAGCCCCAGCATTTT. The chain recombines TRBV5-6 with TRBJ1-5; 7 bases agree with TRBD1. This CDR3 is built from 17 residues. The germline V gene encodes CDR1 SGHDT and CDR2 YYEEEE. The trim removed 0 bases at V and 3 bases at J, leaving 9 bases unmatched.

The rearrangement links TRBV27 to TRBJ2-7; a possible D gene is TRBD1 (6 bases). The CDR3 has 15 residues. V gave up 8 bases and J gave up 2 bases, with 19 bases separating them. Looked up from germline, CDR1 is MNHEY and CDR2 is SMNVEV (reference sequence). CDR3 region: CASGTHNYPPYEQYF. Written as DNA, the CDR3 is TGTGCCAGCGGGACACACAATTACCCCCCCTACGAGCAGTACTTC.

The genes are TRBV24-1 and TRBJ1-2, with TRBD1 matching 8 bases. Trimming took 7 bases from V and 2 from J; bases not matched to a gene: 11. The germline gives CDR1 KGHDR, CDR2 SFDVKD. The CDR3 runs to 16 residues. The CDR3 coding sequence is TGTGCCACCAGACATAGTTTAGACAGGGGAAACTATGGCTACACCTTC. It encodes CATRHSLDRGNYGYTF.

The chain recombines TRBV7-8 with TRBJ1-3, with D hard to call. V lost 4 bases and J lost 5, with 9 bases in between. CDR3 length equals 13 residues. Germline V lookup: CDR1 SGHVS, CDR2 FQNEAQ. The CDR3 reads CASSSTGRNTIYF. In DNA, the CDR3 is TGTGCCAGCAGCTCCACCGGGAGAAACACCATATATTTT. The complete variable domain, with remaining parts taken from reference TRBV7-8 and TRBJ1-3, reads GAGVSQSPRYKVAKRGQDVALRCDPISGHVSLFWYQQALGQGPEFLTYFQNEAQLDKSGLPSDRFFAERPEGSVSTLKIQRTQQEDSAVYLCASSSTGRNTIYFGEGSWLTVV.

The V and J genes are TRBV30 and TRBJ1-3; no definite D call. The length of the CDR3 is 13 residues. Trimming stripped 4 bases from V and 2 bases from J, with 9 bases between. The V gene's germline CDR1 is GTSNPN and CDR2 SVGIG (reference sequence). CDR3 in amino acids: CAWTVGAGNTIYF. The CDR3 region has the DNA TGTGCCTGGACGGTGGGAGCTGGAAACACCATATATTTT.

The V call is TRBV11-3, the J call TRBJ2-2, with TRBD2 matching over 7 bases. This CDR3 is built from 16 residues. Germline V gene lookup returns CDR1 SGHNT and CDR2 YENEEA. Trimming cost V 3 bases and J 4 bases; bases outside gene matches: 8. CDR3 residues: CASSFGGVVGTGELFF. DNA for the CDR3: TGTGCCAGCAGCTTTGGGGGGGTGGTTGGCACCGGGGAGCTGTTTTTT.

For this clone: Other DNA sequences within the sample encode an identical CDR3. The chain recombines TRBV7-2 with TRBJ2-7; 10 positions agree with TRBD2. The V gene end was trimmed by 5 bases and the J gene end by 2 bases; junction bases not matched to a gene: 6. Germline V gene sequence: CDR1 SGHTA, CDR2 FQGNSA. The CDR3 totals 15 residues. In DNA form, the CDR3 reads TGTGCCAGCAGCCTGGAAGCGGGAGGGCCCTACGAGCAGTACTTC. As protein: CASSLEAGGPYEQYF.

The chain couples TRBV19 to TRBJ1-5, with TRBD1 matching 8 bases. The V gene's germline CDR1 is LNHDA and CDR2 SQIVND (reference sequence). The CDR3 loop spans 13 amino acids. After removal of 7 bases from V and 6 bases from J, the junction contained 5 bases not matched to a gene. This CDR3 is CASKDREGQPQHF. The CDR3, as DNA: TGTGCCAGTAAGGACAGGGAAGGTCAGCCCCAGCATTTT.

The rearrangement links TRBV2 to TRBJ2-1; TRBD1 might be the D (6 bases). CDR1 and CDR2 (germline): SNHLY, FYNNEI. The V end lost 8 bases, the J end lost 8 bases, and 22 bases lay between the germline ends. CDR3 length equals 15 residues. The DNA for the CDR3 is TGTGCCAGCCCCAGGGGCTCTAGCCTGGTGGATGAGCAGTTCTTC. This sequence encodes CASPRGSSLVDEQFF. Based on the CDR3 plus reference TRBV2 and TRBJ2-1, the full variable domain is EPEVTQTPSHQVTQMGQEVILRCVPISNHLYFYWYRQILGQKVEFLVSFYNNEISEKSEIFDDQFSVERPDGSNFTLKIRSTKLEDSAMYFCASPRGSSLVDEQFFGPGTRLTVL.

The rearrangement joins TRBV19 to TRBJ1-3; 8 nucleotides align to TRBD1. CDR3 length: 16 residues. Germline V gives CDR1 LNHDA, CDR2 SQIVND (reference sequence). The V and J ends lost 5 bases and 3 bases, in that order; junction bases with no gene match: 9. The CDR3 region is CASSRRTGTIGNTIYF. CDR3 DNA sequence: TGTGCCAGTAGTCGACGGACAGGGACTATTGGAAACACCATATATTTT. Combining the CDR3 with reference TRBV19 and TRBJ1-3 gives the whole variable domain DGGITQSPKYLFRKEGQNVTLSCEQNLNHDAMYWYRQDPGQGLRLIYYSQIVNDFQKGDIAEGYSVSREKKESFPLTVTSAQKNPTAFYLCASSRRTGTIGNTIYFGEGSWLTVV.

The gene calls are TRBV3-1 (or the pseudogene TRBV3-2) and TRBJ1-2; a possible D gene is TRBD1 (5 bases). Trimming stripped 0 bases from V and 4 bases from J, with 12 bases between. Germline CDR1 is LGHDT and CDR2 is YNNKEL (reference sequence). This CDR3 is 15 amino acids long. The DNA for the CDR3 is TGTGCCAGCAGCCAAGATCTTGGGGACTTCTATGGCTACACCTTC. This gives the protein CASSQDLGDFYGYTF.

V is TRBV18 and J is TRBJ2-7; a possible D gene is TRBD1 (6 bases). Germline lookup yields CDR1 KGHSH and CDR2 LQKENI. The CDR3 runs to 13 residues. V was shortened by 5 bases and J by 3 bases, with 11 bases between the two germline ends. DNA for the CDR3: TGTGCCAGCTCAGAGCAGGGGAACTACGAGCAGTACTTC. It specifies CASSEQGNYEQYF.